This T cell receptor (beta chain) was sequenced in a study of T cell responses to AZD1222 COVID-19 vaccine. Worth noting for this clone: Its antigen remains unidentified.

The assay was immunoSEQ multiplex PCR, and TCRdb's table has in-frame clones only and misses some. The sample records 90,000 to 150,000 clones, approximately 85% being singletons. Study-level points and caveats: Recipients of two AZD1222 doses showed rising Spike-specific TCR breadth and depth.

The source is an adult in good health. The material sequenced was peripheral blood, taken on day 0 of AZD1222 vaccination.

The chain's CDR3 is CASSLIRGPNYGYTF. DNA for the CDR3: TGTGCCAGCAGTCTCATCAGGGGCCCTAACTATGGCTACACCTTC. The chain couples TRBV6-5 to TRBJ1-2, with D possibly being TRBD1 (6 bases). Germline V gene lookup returns CDR1 MNHEY and CDR2 SVGAGI. This CDR3 comprises 15 residues. V was clipped by 5 bases and J by 0 bases, with 13 bases between them.